The sequence of this TCR beta chain was determined in a study of vaccination and CD4 T cells after COVID-19. On the study more broadly: Convalescent donors totaled six males and four females, including two who were Hispanic.

This clonotype was observed once. Its specificity is unknown. One end of the junction is discordant with germline, which a read error may explain. The treatment denotes: approximately nine-day PBMC culture with coronavirus spike peptide pools or control peptides (ViraFEST assay). Before Alpha, Beta and Delta appeared in the US, convalescents tested positive (March–December 2020). An Oncomine TCR Beta short-read assay was used to sequence the DNA from cultured CD4+ T cells. Via MiXCR, TCRdb re-called the PCR reads, giving one row per CDR3 protein. Altogether approximately 16,000 distinct CDR3 sequences are present, roughly 50% being singletons, with the ten largest covering 10% to 15%. Germline V gene sequence: CDR1 DFQATT, CDR2 SNEGSKA (reference sequence). The CDR3 extends over 15 amino acids.

This rearrangement joins TRBV20-1 to TRBJ2-2; 7 positions match TRBD1. The source is a human donor who had recovered from COVID-19. The sequenced sample consisted of CD4+ T cells from blood, cultured in vitro. CDR3 coding DNA: TGCAGTGCCAACTGGGACAGAACGAACACCGGGAAGCTGTTTTTT. Protein: CSANWDRTNTGKLFF.